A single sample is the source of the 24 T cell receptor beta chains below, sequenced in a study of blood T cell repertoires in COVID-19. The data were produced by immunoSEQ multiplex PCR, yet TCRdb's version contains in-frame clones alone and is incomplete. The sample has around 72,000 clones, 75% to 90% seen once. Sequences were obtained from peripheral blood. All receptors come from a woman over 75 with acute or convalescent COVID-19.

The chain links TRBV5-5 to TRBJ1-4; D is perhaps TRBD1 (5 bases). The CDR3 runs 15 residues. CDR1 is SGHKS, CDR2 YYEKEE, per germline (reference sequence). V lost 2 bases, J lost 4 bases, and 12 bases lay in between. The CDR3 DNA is TGTGCCAGCAGCTTCGACAGCAAGAGTAATGAAAAACTGTTTTTT. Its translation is CASSFDSKSNEKLFF.

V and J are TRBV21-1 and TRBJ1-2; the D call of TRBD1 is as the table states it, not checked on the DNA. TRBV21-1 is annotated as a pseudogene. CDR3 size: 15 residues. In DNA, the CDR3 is TGTGCCAGCAGCAAAGCGGGACAGGTGAACTATGGCTACACCTTC. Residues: CASSKAGQVNYGYTF.

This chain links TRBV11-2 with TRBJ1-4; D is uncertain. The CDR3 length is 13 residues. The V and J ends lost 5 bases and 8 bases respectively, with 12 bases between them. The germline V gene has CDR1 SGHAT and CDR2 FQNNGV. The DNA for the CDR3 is TGTGCCAGCAGCGAGGCAGTTGGGGAAAAACTGTTTTTT. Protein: CASSEAVGEKLFF.

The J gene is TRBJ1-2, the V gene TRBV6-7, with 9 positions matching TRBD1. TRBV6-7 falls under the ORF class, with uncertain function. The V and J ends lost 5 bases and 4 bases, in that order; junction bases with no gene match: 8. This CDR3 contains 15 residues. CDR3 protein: CASSANQQGAYGYTF. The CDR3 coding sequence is TGTGCCAGCAGTGCGAACCAACAGGGGGCCTATGGCTACACCTTC.

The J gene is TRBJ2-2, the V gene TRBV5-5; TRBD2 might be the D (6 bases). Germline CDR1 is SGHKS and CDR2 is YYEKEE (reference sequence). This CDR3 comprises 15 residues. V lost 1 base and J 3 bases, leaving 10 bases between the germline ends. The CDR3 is CASSLSQRDTGELFF. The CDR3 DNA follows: TGTGCCAGCAGCTTGTCCCAGCGGGACACCGGGGAGCTGTTTTTT.

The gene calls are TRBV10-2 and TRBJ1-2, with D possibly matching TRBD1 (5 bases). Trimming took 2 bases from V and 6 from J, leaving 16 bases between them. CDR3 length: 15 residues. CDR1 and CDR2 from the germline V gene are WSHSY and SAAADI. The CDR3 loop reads CASSEVWGSRNGYTF. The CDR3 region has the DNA TGCGCCAGCAGTGAGGTTTGGGGCTCTCGAAATGGCTACACCTTC.

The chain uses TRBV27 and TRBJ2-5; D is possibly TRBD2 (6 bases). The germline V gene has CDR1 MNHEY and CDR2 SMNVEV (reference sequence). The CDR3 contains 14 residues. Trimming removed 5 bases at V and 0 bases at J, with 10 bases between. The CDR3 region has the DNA TGTGCCAGCAGTCACCTAGCGAACCAAGAGACCCAGTACTTC. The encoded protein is CASSHLANQETQYF.

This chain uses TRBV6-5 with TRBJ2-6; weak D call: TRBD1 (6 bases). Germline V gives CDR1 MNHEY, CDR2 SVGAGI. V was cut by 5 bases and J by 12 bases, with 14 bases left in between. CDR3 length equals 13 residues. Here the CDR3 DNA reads TGTGCCAGCAGTCGCGACAGGATTACCGTCCTGACTTTC. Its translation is CASSRDRITVLTF.

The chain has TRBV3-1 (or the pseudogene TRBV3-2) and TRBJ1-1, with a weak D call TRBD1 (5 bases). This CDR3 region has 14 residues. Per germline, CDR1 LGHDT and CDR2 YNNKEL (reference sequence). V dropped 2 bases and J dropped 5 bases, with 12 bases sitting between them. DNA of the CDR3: TGTGCCAGCAGCCAATCTCAGGGAGGTACTGAAGCTTTCTTT. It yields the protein CASSQSQGGTEAFF.

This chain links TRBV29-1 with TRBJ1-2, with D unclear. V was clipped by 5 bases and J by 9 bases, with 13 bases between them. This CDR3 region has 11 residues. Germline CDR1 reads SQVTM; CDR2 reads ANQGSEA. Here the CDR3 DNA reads TGCAGCGTTCACGAGGGCAGGAGCTACACCTTC. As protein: CSVHEGRSYTF. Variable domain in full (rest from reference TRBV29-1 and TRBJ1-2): SAVISQKPSRDICQRGTSLTIQCQVDSQVTMMFWYRQQPGQSLTLIATANQGSEATYESGFVIDKFPISRPNLTFSTLTVSNMSPEDSSIYLCSVHEGRSYTFGSGTRLTVV.

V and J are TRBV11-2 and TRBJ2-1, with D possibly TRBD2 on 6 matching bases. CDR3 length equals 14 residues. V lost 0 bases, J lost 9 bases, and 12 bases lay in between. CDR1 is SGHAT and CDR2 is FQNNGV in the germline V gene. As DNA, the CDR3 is TGTGCCAGCAGCTTAGATTGGAGGGTCTCTGAGCAGTTCTTC. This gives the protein CASSLDWRVSEQFF. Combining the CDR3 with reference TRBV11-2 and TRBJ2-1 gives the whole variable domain EAGVAQSPRYKIIEKRQSVAFWCNPISGHATLYWYQQILGQGPKLLIQFQNNGVVDDSQLPKDRFSAERLKGVDSTLKIQPAKLEDSAVYLCASSLDWRVSEQFFGPGTRLTVL.

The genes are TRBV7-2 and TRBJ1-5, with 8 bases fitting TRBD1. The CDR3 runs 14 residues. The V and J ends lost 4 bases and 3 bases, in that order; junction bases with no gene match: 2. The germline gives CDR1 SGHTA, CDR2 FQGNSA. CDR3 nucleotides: TGTGCCAGCAGCTCGGGACAGGTCAATCAGCCCCAGCATTTT. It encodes CASSSGQVNQPQHF.

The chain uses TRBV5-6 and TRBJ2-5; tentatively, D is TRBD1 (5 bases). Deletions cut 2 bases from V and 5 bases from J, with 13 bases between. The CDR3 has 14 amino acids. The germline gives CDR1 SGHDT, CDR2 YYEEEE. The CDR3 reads CASSLRQFRETQYF. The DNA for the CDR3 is TGTGCCAGCAGCTTAAGACAGTTTAGGGAGACCCAGTACTTC.

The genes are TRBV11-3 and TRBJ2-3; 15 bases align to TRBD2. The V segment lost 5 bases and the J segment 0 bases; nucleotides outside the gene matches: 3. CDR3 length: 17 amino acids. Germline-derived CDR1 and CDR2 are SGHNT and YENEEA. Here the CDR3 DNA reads TGTGCCAGCAGCCCCGGGACTAGCGGGGGGAGCACAGATACGCAGTATTTT. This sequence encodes CASSPGTSGGSTDTQYF.

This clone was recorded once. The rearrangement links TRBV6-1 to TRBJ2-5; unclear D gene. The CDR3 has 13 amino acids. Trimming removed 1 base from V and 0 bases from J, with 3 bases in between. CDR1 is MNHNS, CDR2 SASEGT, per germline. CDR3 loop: CASSEVDQETQYF. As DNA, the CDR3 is TGTGCCAGCAGTGAAGTCGACCAAGAGACCCAGTACTTC.

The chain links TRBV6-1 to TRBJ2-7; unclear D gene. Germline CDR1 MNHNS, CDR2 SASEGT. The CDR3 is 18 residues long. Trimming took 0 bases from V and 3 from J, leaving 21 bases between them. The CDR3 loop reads CASSEALPNYPPVYEQYF. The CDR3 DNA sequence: TGTGCCAGCAGTGAAGCGCTTCCGAATTATCCCCCGGTCTACGAGCAGTACTTC.

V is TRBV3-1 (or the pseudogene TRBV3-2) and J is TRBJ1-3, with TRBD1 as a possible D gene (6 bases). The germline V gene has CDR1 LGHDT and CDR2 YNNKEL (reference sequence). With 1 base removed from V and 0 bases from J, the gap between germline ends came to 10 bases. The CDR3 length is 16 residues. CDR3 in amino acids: CASSQGGRGSGNTIYF. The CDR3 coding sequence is TGTGCCAGCAGCCAAGGGGGCAGGGGCTCTGGAAACACCATATATTTT.

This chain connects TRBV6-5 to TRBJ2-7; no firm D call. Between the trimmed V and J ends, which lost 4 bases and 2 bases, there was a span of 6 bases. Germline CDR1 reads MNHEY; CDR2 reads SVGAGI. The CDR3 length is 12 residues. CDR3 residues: CASSLTPYEQYF. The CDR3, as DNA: TGTGCCAGCAGTTTAACACCCTACGAGCAGTACTTC.

DNA of the CDR3: TGTGCCACCAGCAGAGCGGGACTAGCGGGAGCAGATACGCAGTATTTT. It specifies CATSRAGLAGADTQYF. The chain couples TRBV15 to TRBJ2-3, with 14 bases aligning to TRBD2. The CDR3 length is 16 residues. Looked up from germline, CDR1 is LNHNV and CDR2 is YYDKDF (reference sequence). J was trimmed by 4 bases and V by 1 base; bases with no gene match: 1.

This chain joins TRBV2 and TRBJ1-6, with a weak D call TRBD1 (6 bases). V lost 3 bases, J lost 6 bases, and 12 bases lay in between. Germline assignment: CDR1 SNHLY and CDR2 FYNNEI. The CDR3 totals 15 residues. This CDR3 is CASSDLQGSNSPLHF. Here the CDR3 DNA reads TGTGCCAGCAGTGACCTACAGGGTAGTAATTCACCCCTCCACTTT.

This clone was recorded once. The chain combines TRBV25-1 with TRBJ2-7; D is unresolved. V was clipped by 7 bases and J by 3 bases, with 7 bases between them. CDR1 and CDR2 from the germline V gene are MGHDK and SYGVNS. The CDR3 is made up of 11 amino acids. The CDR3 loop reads CASILNYEQYF. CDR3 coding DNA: TGTGCCAGCATCTTAAACTACGAGCAGTACTTC.

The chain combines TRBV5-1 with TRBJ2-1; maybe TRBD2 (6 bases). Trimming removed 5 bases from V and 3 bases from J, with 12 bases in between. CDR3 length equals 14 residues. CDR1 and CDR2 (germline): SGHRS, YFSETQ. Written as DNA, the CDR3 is TGCGCCAGCAGGCGGGACTCCCTCTACAATGAGCAGTTCTTC. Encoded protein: CASRRDSLYNEQFF.

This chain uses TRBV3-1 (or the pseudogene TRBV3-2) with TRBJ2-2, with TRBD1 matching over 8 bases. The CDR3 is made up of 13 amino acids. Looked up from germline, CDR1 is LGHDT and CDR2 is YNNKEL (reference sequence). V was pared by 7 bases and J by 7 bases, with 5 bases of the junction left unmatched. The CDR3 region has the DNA TGTGCCAGCACGGCAGGGGGCGGCGGGGAGCTGTTTTTT. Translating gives CASTAGGGGELFF.

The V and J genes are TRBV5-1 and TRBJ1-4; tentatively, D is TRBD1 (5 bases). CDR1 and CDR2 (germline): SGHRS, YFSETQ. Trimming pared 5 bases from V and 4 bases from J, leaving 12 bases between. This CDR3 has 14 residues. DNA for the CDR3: TGCGCCAGCAGACCCAGGGTTGGTAATGAAAAACTGTTTTTT. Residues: CASRPRVGNEKLFF. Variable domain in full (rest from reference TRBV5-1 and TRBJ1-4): KAGVTQTPRYLIKTRGQQVTLSCSPISGHRSVSWYQQTPGQGLQFLFEYFSETQRNKGNFPGRFSGRQFSNSRSEMNVSTLELGDSALYLCASRPRVGNEKLFFGSGTQLSVL.